This T cell receptor (beta chain) was identified during a study of T-cell reconstitution after alpha-beta-depleted transplantation in children. General study findings and limits: Reports say that about two months after transplant, the alpha-beta T cells came out of several hundred graft clones that had expanded.

In this sample, this clonotype turned up a few times. Its target is unknown. Unique molecular identifiers tagged the TCRbeta library. MiXCR was run by TCRdb on the PCR reads, yielding one entry per CDR3 protein. Of 200,000 or so distinct CDR3 sequences in the sample, about 7% were seen once. The CDR3 runs 14 residues. Germline V gene sequence: CDR1 SGHAT, CDR2 FQNNGV. The V and J ends lost 3 bases and 4 bases respectively, with 12 bases between them. This sequence originates from a boy under 10 years old with acute lymphoblastic leukemia, due to receive a stem cell transplant. The sample consisted of PBMCs, taken before TCRalphabeta/CD19-depleted stem cell transplant. The chain recombines TRBV11-2 with TRBJ2-5; D gene uncertain. In nucleotides, the CDR3 is TGTGCCAGCAGCTTTCGAGTGCCCTTAGAGACCCAGTACTTC. Protein product: CASSFRVPLETQYF.